These T cell receptor beta chains were read from a single sample in a study of T cell repertoires in cytomegalovirus infection. TCRdb used MiXCR to reprocess the reads, holding one entry per CDR3 protein. The data contain approximately 190,000 distinct CDR3 sequences, roughly 30% of them singletons. Sample: PBMCs. These receptors were collected from a human donor in good health (CMV status not recorded). Some clones in this sample may be carry-over from other donors' samples. Both conserved end residues are part of each CDR3. D genes are given only for firm matches. Size is omitted from some rows. Given values are once, few, many or a class for expanded clones.

clone size | J gene | CDR3 length | V gene | D gene | CDR3 DNA | CDR3 protein
NA | TRBJ1-4 | 17 | TRBV12-3/TRBV12-4 | NA | TGTGCCAGCAGTTTCGCTACTTACGGGACACCGAAGGAAAAACTGTTTTTT | CASSFATYGTPKEKLFF
many | TRBJ1-2 | 17 | TRBV7-6 | TRBD1 | TGTGCCAGCAGCCCTGGACAGGGACGAGATGATGGCTATGGCTACACCTTC | CASSPGQGRDDGYGYTF
few | TRBJ1-6 | 14 | TRBV20-1 | NA | TGCAGTGCTAGTAGGGAACAATATAATTCACCCCTCCACTTT | CSASREQYNSPLHF
few | TRBJ2-1 | 13 | TRBV4-1 | NA | TGCGCCAGCAGCCAAGTTCAGGGGACAGAGCAGTTCTTC | CASSQVQGTEQFF
medium-sized | TRBJ1-3 | 13 | TRBV7-8 | NA | TGTGCCAGCAGCTTAGCGGAGCAGGGGCGGCTATATTTT | CASSLAEQGRLYF
few | TRBJ1-1 | 14 | TRBV4-3 | TRBD1 | TGCGCCAGCAGAACAGGGGATTTTAACACTGAAGCTTTCTTT | CASRTGDFNTEAFF
NA | TRBJ1-2 | 14 | TRBV19 | NA | TGTGCCAGTAGTATCTGGGGCCGGAGGGATGGCTACACCTTC | CASSIWGRRDGYTF
NA | TRBJ2-2 | 16 | TRBV7-6 | NA | TGTGCCAGCAGCTTAGGTCCGGCTAGCTTTACCGGGGAGCTGTTTTTT | CASSLGPASFTGELFF
NA | TRBJ2-3 | 14 | TRBV7-8 | NA | TGTGCCAGCAGCACCTCACGGGGGACAGATACGCAGTATTTT | CASSTSRGTDTQYF
many | TRBJ2-5 | 14 | TRBV11-2 | NA | TGTGCCAGCAGCTTAGGCGGAGTACAAGAGACCCAGTACTTC | CASSLGGVQETQYF
few | TRBJ2-1 | 15 | TRBV7-3 | TRBD2 | TGTGCCAGCAGCCCCACACTAGCGGGGGGAACTGAGCAGTTCTTC | CASSPTLAGGTEQFF
NA | TRBJ2-7 | 13 | TRBV14 | NA | TGTGCCAGCAGCCCCGAAACAAACTACGAGCAGTACTTC | CASSPETNYEQYF
few | TRBJ2-1 | 14 | TRBV7-8 | TRBD1 | TGTGCCAGCAGTGTTGACAGGGTGGTCAATGAGCAGTTCTTC | CASSVDRVVNEQFF
NA | TRBJ2-2 | 15 | TRBV7-8 | NA | TGTGCCAGCAGCTTAGGGGTGGTGTGGGCCGGGGAGCTGTTTTTT | CASSLGVVWAGELFF
NA | TRBJ2-1 | 13 | TRBV20-1 | TRBD2 | TGCAGTGCTAGACTAGCGGGGAGCCGGGAGCAGTTCTTC | CSARLAGSREQFF
NA | TRBJ2-1 | 14 | TRBV6-4 | TRBD1 | TGTGCCAGCAGTGACGGGACAGGGGGCAATGAGCAGTTCTTC | CASSDGTGGNEQFF
NA | TRBJ2-5 | 14 | TRBV3-1 | TRBD1 | TGTGCCAGCAGCTTGGACAGGGTCGCAGAGACCCAGTACTTC | CASSLDRVAETQYF
NA | TRBJ1-4 | 11 | TRBV7-6 | NA | TGTGCCAGCAGCTTTAGTGAAAAACTGTTTTTT | CASSFSEKLFF
NA | TRBJ2-1 | 13 | TRBV6-1 | NA | TGTGCCAGCAGTGAATGGAGGGACGGGGAGCAGTTCTTC | CASSEWRDGEQFF
NA | TRBJ2-2 | 12 | TRBV5-1 | NA | TGCGCCAGCAGCGGGGACTCCGGGGAGCTGTTTTTT | CASSGDSGELFF
NA | TRBJ2-3 | 13 | TRBV20-1 | TRBD2 | TGCAGTGCTAGAGAGGGGGGGGCAGATACGCAGTATTTT | CSAREGGADTQYF
once | TRBJ2-5 | 17 | TRBV6-6 | TRBD1 | TGTGCCAGCAGTTACCCAAAGGGGGCACCGGACCGGGAGACCCAGTACTTC | CASSYPKGAPDRETQYF
few | TRBJ1-2 | 13 | TRBV7-2 | NA | TGTGCCAGCAGCCTAACGGGCCTTCTTGGCTACACCTTC | CASSLTGLLGYTF
few | TRBJ1-1 | 14 | TRBV11-2 | NA | TGTGCCAGCAGATATATACAGGGTATGACTGAAGCTTTCTTT | CASRYIQGMTEAFF
NA | TRBJ2-2 | 16 | TRBV7-2 | TRBD2 | TGTGCCAGCAGCATCGGGGGGGGCTGGAACACCGGGGAGCTGTTTTTT | CASSIGGGWNTGELFF
many | TRBJ2-7 | 15 | TRBV7-8 | NA | TGTGCCAGCAGCTTAGGAGGCGGGGGCTCCCACCCGCAGTACTTC | CASSLGGGGSHPQYF
many | TRBJ2-3 | 16 | TRBV7-2 | TRBD2 | TGTGCCAGCAGTCGCGGACTAGCGGGGGAGGGGGATACGCAGTATTTT | CASSRGLAGEGDTQYF
few | TRBJ1-3 | 14 | TRBV7-6 | NA | TGTGCCAGCAGCTTATTTCCCGGGGAGGACACCATATATTTT | CASSLFPGEDTIYF
many | TRBJ2-6 | 18 | TRBV12-3/TRBV12-4 | NA | TGTGCCAGCAGCCGACCGGGACAACCCACCCCTGGGGCCAACGTCCTGACTTTC | CASSRPGQPTPGANVLTF
many | TRBJ2-3 | 16 | TRBV7-2 | NA | TGTGCCAGCAGCTTAGGAGCCAACCGAGGGGTAGATACGCAGTATTTT | CASSLGANRGVDTQYF
few | TRBJ1-1 | 15 | TRBV7-3 | TRBD1 | TGTGCCAGCAGCCTTAGGACAGGATTGAACACTGAAGCTTTCTTT | CASSLRTGLNTEAFF
many | TRBJ2-3 | 14 | TRBV7-2 | NA | TGTGCCAGCAGCTTAGCTCAGGCGACAGATACGCAGTATTTT | CASSLAQATDTQYF
many | TRBJ2-1 | 15 | TRBV7-2 | TRBD2 | TGTGCCAGCAGGACTGCGGGGGACTCCTACAATGAGCAGTTCTTC | CASRTAGDSYNEQFF
NA | TRBJ2-1 | 16 | TRBV6-8 | TRBD1 | TGTGCCAGCAGTTACTGGCGGGACAGGGAAGGCAATGAGCAGTTCTTC | CASSYWRDREGNEQFF
many | TRBJ1-1 | 13 | TRBV11-2 | TRBD1 | TGTGCCAGCAGCGCCGGGACAGACGCCAAAGCTTTCTTT | CASSAGTDAKAFF
NA | TRBJ1-6 | 13 | TRBV2 | NA | TGTGCCAGCAGCCGGGACCAGAATTCACCCCTCCACTTT | CASSRDQNSPLHF
few | TRBJ2-7 | 12 | TRBV20-1 | NA | TGCAGTGCTCCACTATCGAGGGACGAGCAGTACTTC | CSAPLSRDEQYF
many | TRBJ1-1 | 16 | TRBV7-2 | NA | TGTGCCAGCAGCCCCCAATGGCGGGCGACGAACACTGAAGCTTTCTTT | CASSPQWRATNTEAFF
few | TRBJ1-1 | 16 | TRBV7-2 | NA | TGTGCCAGCCAGAGGGCCATTGCCCTCGGGAATCTTGAAGCTTTCTTT | CASQRAIALGNLEAFF
many | TRBJ1-2 | 14 | TRBV7-2 | TRBD1 | TGTGCCAGCAGCCCGACAGGGGAAGACTATGGCTACACCTTC | CASSPTGEDYGYTF
NA | TRBJ2-5 | 13 | TRBV7-2 | NA | TGTGCCAGCAGGTCCTTAGCGGCAGAGACCCAGTACTTC | CASRSLAAETQYF
few | TRBJ1-4 | 17 | TRBV27 | TRBD1 | TGTGCCAGCAGTTTAACATGGACAGGGGGCACTAATGAAAAACTGTTTTTT | CASSLTWTGGTNEKLFF
few | TRBJ2-2 | 15 | TRBV29-1 | NA | TGCAGCGGTAAGGTTACGGGGGCGGACACCGGGGAGCTGTTTTTT | CSGKVTGADTGELFF